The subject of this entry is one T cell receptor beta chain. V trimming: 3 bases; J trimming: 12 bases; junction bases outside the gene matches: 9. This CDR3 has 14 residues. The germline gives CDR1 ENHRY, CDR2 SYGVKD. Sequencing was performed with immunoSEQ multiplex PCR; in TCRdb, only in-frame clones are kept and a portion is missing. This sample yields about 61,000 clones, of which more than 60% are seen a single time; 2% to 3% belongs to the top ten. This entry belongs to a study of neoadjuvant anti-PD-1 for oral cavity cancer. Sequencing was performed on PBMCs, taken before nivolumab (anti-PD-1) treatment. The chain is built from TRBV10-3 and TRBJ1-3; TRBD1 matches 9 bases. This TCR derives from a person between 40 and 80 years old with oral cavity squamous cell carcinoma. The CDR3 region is CAISEHAGTGNIYF. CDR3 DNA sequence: TGTGCCATCAGTGAACACGCCGGGACAGGGAACATATATTTT.